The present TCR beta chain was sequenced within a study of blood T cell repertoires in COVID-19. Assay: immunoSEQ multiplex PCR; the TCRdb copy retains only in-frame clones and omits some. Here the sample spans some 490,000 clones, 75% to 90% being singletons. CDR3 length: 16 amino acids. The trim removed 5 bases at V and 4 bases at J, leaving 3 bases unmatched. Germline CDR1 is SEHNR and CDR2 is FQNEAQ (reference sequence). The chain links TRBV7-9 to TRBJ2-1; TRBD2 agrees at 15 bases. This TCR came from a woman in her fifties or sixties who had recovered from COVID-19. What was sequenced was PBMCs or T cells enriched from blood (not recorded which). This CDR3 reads CASSLGLAGGYNEQFF. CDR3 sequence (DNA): TGTGCCAGCAGCCTAGGACTAGCGGGGGGGTACAATGAGCAGTTCTTC.